The T cell receptor beta chain under discussion was sequenced for a study of blood T cell repertoires in COVID-19. Whole-study context: Samples representing acute and convalescent COVID-19 were sourced from the United States, Italy and Spain. PBMCs, B-cell-depleted T cells, or T cells provided the cDNA or gDNA that made up the material.

V lost 1 base and J 9 bases, leaving 16 bases between the germline ends. Germline lookup yields CDR1 MDHEN and CDR2 SYDVKM. The CDR3 has 15 amino acids. Per the authors' pipeline: From reference gene primer amplification, estimates of nucleated cell counts were derived. Some clones are missing from TCRdb's copy, which holds only in-frame ones; the method was immunoSEQ multiplex PCR. V and J calls and clone size follow that table, whereas D and trimming were derived from the DNA. The sample has tens of thousands of clones; roughly 80% are singletons. This chain uses TRBV28 with TRBJ1-5, with D tentatively TRBD1 (5 bases). This receptor was taken from a man aged 50-60 years with acute or convalescent COVID-19. Sequencing used peripheral blood. CDR3 coding DNA: TGTGCCAGCAGTTTATTGGGGCAGGTGGGTGCGCCCCAGCATTTT. It specifies CASSLLGQVGAPQHF.